These 24 T cell receptor beta chains originate from one sample sequenced in a study of Graves' ophthalmopathy and Graves' hyperthyroidism. CDR3 regions of TCR beta were amplified from RNA transcripts. RT-PCR with HTBI primers came first, then second-round multiplex PCR. Via MiXCR, TCRdb re-called the multiplex PCR reads, giving one row per CDR3 protein. The repertoire has more than 150,000 distinct CDR3 sequences, 30% to 45% of them found once; the top ten carry under 6.5%. The sequenced sample was peripheral blood. Receptor source: a woman aged 40 to 55 with Graves' ophthalmopathy.

This clonotype was observed at least ten times. The chain combines TRBV3-1 with TRBJ1-2; D is perhaps TRBD1 (5 bases). The CDR3 covers 14 residues. Per the germline V gene, CDR1 is LGHDT and CDR2 is YNNKEL (reference sequence). V was shortened by 0 bases and J by 4 bases, with 9 bases between the two germline ends. The CDR3 sequence is CASSQEGPVYGYTF. The CDR3 DNA follows: TGTGCCAGCAGCCAAGAGGGGCCAGTCTATGGCTACACCTTC. Full variable domain (remainder filled in from reference TRBV3-1 and TRBJ1-2): DTAVSQTPKYLVTQMGNDKSIKCEQNLGHDTMYWYKQDSKKFLKIMFSYNNKELIINETVPNRFSPKSPDKAHLNLHINSLELGDSAVYFCASSQEGPVYGYTFGSGTRLTVV.

The gene calls are TRBV12-3 or TRBV12-4 and TRBJ1-2; D gene unclear. This CDR3 region has 13 residues. Trimming took 3 bases from V and 0 from J, leaving 5 bases between them. The CDR3 coding sequence is TGTGCCAGCAGTTTTAACCCTAACTATGGCTACACCTTC. Translating gives CASSFNPNYGYTF.

The chain couples TRBV12-3 or TRBV12-4 to TRBJ1-1; 7 bases fit TRBD1. The CDR3 has 15 residues. The J segment lost 2 bases and the V segment lost 4 bases, leaving 7 bases of the junction unmatched. The CDR3 DNA sequence: TGTGCCAGCAGTTCCGGACAGGCGACAAACACTGAAGCTTTCTTT. Translated: CASSSGQATNTEAFF.

This clonotype showed up many times. The V and J genes are TRBV29-1 and TRBJ1-1; D is uncertain. CDR3 size: 13 residues. The germline CDR1 and CDR2 sequences are SQVTM and ANQGSEA. V was trimmed by 3 bases and J by 0 bases, leaving 8 bases between them. The DNA of the CDR3 is TGCAGCGTTGAGGGCAGCCTGAACACTGAAGCTTTCTTT. It is translated as CSVEGSLNTEAFF.

At least ten counts were recorded for this clonotype. The chain joins TRBV7-8 to TRBJ2-7; a weak D match, TRBD1 (5 bases). This CDR3 has 13 amino acids. Between the trimmed V and J ends, which lost 1 base and 4 bases, there was a span of 8 bases. The germline CDR1 and CDR2 sequences are SGHVS and FQNEAQ. The CDR3 DNA reads as TGTGCCAGCAGCTTAGGGACACCATACGAGCAGTACTTC. It encodes CASSLGTPYEQYF.

This clonotype was recorded many times. The gene calls are TRBV30 and TRBJ1-5; no clear D gene. From germline, CDR1 is GTSNPN and CDR2 SVGIG (reference sequence). This CDR3 contains 13 residues. The ends were cut back, 2 bases at V and 4 bases at J, with 9 bases in the middle. CDR3 in DNA: TGTGCCTGGAGTCGGGCGGATAATCAGCCCCAGCATTTT. Translated: CAWSRADNQPQHF.

The V gene is TRBV20-1, the J gene TRBJ1-1; D call uncertain. CDR1 and CDR2 from the germline V gene are DFQATT and SNEGSKA (reference sequence). Trimming stripped 2 bases from V and 1 base from J, with 8 bases between. The CDR3 covers 13 residues. CDR3 residues: CSARPAPNTEAFF. The CDR3 DNA is TGCAGTGCTAGACCAGCCCCGAACACTGAAGCTTTCTTT.

This clonotype was counted many times. The V call is TRBV5-1, the J call TRBJ1-1; 8 bases align to TRBD1. The CDR3 is 13 amino acids. The V gene end was trimmed by 6 bases and the J gene end by 7 bases; junction bases not matched to a gene: 8. Germline assignment: CDR1 SGHRS and CDR2 YFSETQ. The DNA of the CDR3 is TGCGCCAGCACCACGGACAGGGCTATTGAAGCTTTCTTT. Its translation is CASTTDRAIEAFF.

This clonotype was recorded many times. The chain links TRBV7-2 to TRBJ1-1, with D unclear. Germline-derived CDR1 and CDR2 are SGHTA and FQGNSA. V lost 0 bases and J lost 6, with 14 bases in between. The CDR3 length is 15 residues. CDR3 residues: CASSLAERWYAEAFF. The CDR3 DNA sequence: TGTGCCAGCAGCTTAGCGGAAAGGTGGTACGCTGAAGCTTTCTTT.

This clonotype has at least ten counts. The V gene is TRBV28, the J gene TRBJ1-2; the D gene is possibly TRBD1 (5 bases). V lost 6 bases, J lost 3 bases, and 14 bases lay in between. The CDR3 covers 14 residues. Germline-derived CDR1 and CDR2 are MDHEN and SYDVKM. In nucleotides, the CDR3 is TGTGCCAGCAGCCCCGGGACGGTCGACTATGGCTACACCTTC. Protein product: CASSPGTVDYGYTF.

This clonotype was seen ten or more times. The J gene is TRBJ1-1, the V gene TRBV2; D possibly corresponds to TRBD1 (5 bases). Deletions cut 7 bases from V and 3 bases from J, with 12 bases between. This CDR3 spans 13 amino acids. From germline, CDR1 is SNHLY and CDR2 FYNNEI. In nucleotides, the CDR3 is TGTGCCAGCACCCCCGGAGGGGACACTGAAGCTTTCTTT. Translating it yields CASTPGGDTEAFF.

This clonotype was found many times. This chain joins TRBV10-3 and TRBJ2-2; 9 nucleotides agree with TRBD2. The CDR3 has 14 amino acids. V trimming: 10 bases; J trimming: 1 base; junction bases outside the gene matches: 4. Germline V gene sequence: CDR1 ENHRY, CDR2 SYGVKD. This CDR3 is CATFSGRNTGELFF. Written as DNA, the CDR3 is TGTGCCACCTTTAGCGGGAGGAACACCGGGGAGCTGTTTTTT.

The gene calls are TRBV2 and TRBJ1-1; D remains ambiguous. In germline, CDR1 is SNHLY, CDR2 FYNNEI. The ends were cut back, 2 bases at V and 2 bases at J, with 21 bases in the middle. The length of the CDR3 is 18 residues. The chain's CDR3 is CASSEFSSLLISNTEAFF. As DNA, the CDR3 is TGTGCCAGCAGTGAATTTAGCTCTCTACTCATCTCCAACACTGAAGCTTTCTTT.

This clonotype has at least ten counts. The chain combines TRBV28 with TRBJ2-4; D is undetermined. The CDR3 runs to 15 residues. Germline loops: CDR1 MDHEN, CDR2 SYDVKM. The ends were cut back, 7 bases at V and 0 bases at J, with 13 bases in the middle. In DNA, the CDR3 is TGTGCCAGCAATACTCTAAGATCAGCCAAAAACATTCAGTACTTC. This translates into CASNTLRSAKNIQYF.

Comments on this clonotype: Likely a read error: the CDR3 ends without its conserved phenylalanine or tryptophan. This chain connects TRBV20-1 to TRBJ1-5; 8 bases agree with TRBD1. This CDR3 has 15 amino acids. The V and J ends lost 5 bases and 0 bases, in that order; junction bases with no gene match: 6. Germline V CDR1 and CDR2: DFQATT, SNEGSKA (reference sequence). The CDR3 bases are TGCAGTGCTGCAGGACAGGGCAATAGCAATCAGCCCCAGCATCTT. Translated: CSAAGQGNSNQPQHL.

This chain uses TRBV6-1 with TRBJ2-5, with 11 nucleotides matching TRBD2. Trimming took 7 bases from V and 2 from J; bases not matched to a gene: 6. Germline loops: CDR1 MNHNS, CDR2 SASEGT. This CDR3 has 15 amino acids. CDR3 coding DNA: TGTGCCAGCAAAACTAGCGGGAGAGGACAAGAGACCCAGTACTTC. Amino acids: CASKTSGRGQETQYF.

This clonotype was recorded at least ten times. V gene TRBV2 combines with J gene TRBJ2-2; 13 nucleotides line up with TRBD2. J lost 4 bases, V lost 6 bases, and 11 bases had no gene match. Germline CDR1 reads SNHLY; CDR2 reads FYNNEI. The CDR3 is 18 residues long. The CDR3 nucleotides read TGTGCCAGCAGCCCCCGGACTAGCGGGAGAGGAGGCACCGGGGAGCTGTTTTTT. It yields the protein CASSPRTSGRGGTGELFF.

The rearrangement links TRBV27 to TRBJ2-5; no clear D gene. This CDR3 region has 14 residues. The germline CDR1 and CDR2 sequences are MNHEY and SMNVEV (reference sequence). V lost 3 bases, J lost 1 base, and 9 bases lay in between. CDR3 protein: CASSFYQSQETQYF. Written as DNA, the CDR3 is TGTGCCAGCAGTTTTTATCAGAGCCAAGAGACCCAGTACTTC.

This clonotype was recorded once. V is TRBV15 and J is TRBJ2-5; 7 bases match TRBD1. This CDR3 has 14 amino acids. The trim removed 5 bases at V and 1 base at J, leaving 4 bases unmatched. CDR1 is LNHNV, CDR2 YYDKDF, per germline (reference sequence). Here the CDR3 reads CATSEDRFQETQYF. DNA for the CDR3: TGTGCCACCAGCGAGGACAGGTTCCAAGAGACCCAGTACTTC.

This clonotype has at least ten counts. The chain joins TRBV20-1 to TRBJ1-5; the D gene is possibly TRBD1 (5 bases). The CDR3 runs to 14 residues. Trimming left V 3 bases short and J 6 bases short, with 15 bases between. Per germline, CDR1 DFQATT and CDR2 SNEGSKA (reference sequence). The chain's CDR3 is CSASRGVGVQPQHF. The DNA for the CDR3 is TGCAGTGCTAGCCGCGGGGTAGGGGTTCAGCCCCAGCATTTT.

This clonotype was seen many times. The chain joins TRBV11-1 to TRBJ1-1; D unresolved. The CDR3 is 12 amino acids. The germline gives CDR1 SGHAT, CDR2 FQDESV (reference sequence). The ends were cut back, 3 bases at V and 3 bases at J, with 5 bases in the middle. The CDR3 DNA reads TGTGCCAGCAGCTTCGTTTACACTGAAGCTTTCTTT. Translation: CASSFVYTEAFF.

The chain carries TRBV6-1 and TRBJ2-7; the D is unclear. The germline V gene encodes CDR1 MNHNS and CDR2 SASEGT. Trimming removed 3 bases from V and 1 base from J, with 7 bases in between. This CDR3 is built from 13 residues. CDR3 protein: CASSETLSYEQYF. The CDR3 DNA is TGTGCCAGCAGTGAGACCTTATCCTACGAGCAGTACTTC.

This chain connects TRBV10-3 to TRBJ2-7, with TRBD1 as a possible D gene (5 bases). The CDR3 consists of 15 residues. Germline lookup yields CDR1 ENHRY and CDR2 SYGVKD. Trimming left V 2 bases short and J 4 bases short, with 15 bases between. CDR3 loop: CAISEGAAHRYEQYF. The CDR3 DNA follows: TGTGCCATCAGTGAGGGGGCAGCCCATCGGTACGAGCAGTACTTC.

V is TRBV27 and J is TRBJ1-2; perhaps TRBD1 as D (5 bases). The V end was cut by 3 bases, the J end by 5 bases, with 16 bases between. There are 15 residues in the CDR3. In germline, CDR1 is MNHEY, CDR2 SMNVEV (reference sequence). The CDR3 loop reads CASSFSRGPRYGYTF. The CDR3 DNA is TGTGCCAGCAGTTTTTCAAGGGGCCCTCGGTATGGCTACACCTTC.